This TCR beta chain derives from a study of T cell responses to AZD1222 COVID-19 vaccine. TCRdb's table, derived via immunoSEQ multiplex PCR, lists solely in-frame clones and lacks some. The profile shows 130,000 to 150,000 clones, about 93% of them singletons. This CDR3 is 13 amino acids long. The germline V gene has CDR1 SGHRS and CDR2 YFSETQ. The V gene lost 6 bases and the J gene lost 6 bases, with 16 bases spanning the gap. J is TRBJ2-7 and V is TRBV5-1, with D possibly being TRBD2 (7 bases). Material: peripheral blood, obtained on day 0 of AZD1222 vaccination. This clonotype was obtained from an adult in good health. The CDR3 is CASKGGSSGEQYF. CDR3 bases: TGCGCCAGCAAGGGGGGGTCGTCGGGCGAGCAGTACTTC.